The T cell receptor (beta chain) described here comes from a study of human T cells and chemical hapten exposure. The V gene lost 2 bases and the J gene lost 2 bases, with 19 bases spanning the gap. Germline values: CDR1 SGHTA, CDR2 FQGNSA. This CDR3 is 19 amino acids long. TCRdb reprocessed the RACE reads via MiXCR and lists one record per CDR3 protein. The data hold under 85,000 distinct CDR3 sequences, with over 9% observed a single time. Noted time point: patch test 2, 6 weeks after DPC sensitization. Treatment indicated: therapeutic diphenylcyclopropenone sensitization with weekly scalp DPC. Sample: whole blood, taken in connection with sensitization to the hapten diphenylcyclopropenone (DPC). V is TRBV7-2 and J is TRBJ2-6; D is undetermined. The clonotype originates from a woman aged 45-65 years with alopecia areata. Some clones in this sample may be carry-over from other donors' samples. The CDR3 DNA reads TGTGCCAGCAGCTTAATCTCGACAACGCTCAACCCTGGGGCCAACGTCCTGACTTTC. It encodes CASSLISTTLNPGANVLTF.